This section outlines one T cell receptor (beta chain) sequence together with its context. TCRdb's copy holds only in-frame clones and misses some; the assay was immunoSEQ multiplex PCR. Among approximately 97,000 clones listed, 80% to 90% were seen once. The sample belongs to a study of control samples from healthy donors and cancer patients. V was pared by 3 bases and J by 3 bases, with 7 bases of the junction left unmatched. There are 16 residues in the CDR3. Germline values: CDR1 MDHEN, CDR2 SYDVKM. The sample was blood. The TCR comes from a man aged 25 to 40 in good health. This chain links TRBV28 with TRBJ2-1; TRBD2 matches at 8 bases. CDR3 region: CASSLFREGLYNEQFF. CDR3 coding DNA: TGTGCCAGCAGTTTGTTCCGGGAGGGCCTCTACAATGAGCAGTTCTTC.